This T cell receptor beta chain was captured by sequencing in a study of radiotherapy plus CTLA-4 blockade in lung cancer (dated by TCRdb to 2016 to 2018). Some background on the complete study: Objective responses occurred in about 20% of enrolled patients, and 30% to 35% achieved disease control.

Library generation was performed with the immunoSEQ multiplex PCR assay. TCRdb's version of the immuneACCESS table is confined to in-frame rearrangements and falls short of the full clone set. An unresolved V gene accounts for under half of the shortfall where checked; the remainder is of unknown origin. The table for this sample lists 78,000 or so clones; around 87% of them were counted only once. About 1% of the sample rests with the top ten. The study evaluated CTLA-4 blockade (ipilimumab) given together with focal radiation therapy in patients who had chemo-refractory metastatic non-small-cell lung cancer. Overall results and qualifications from the work: The strongest predictors of response, as reported, were early dynamic changes in blood T cell clones along with a rise in serum interferon-beta after radiation. After treatment with radiotherapy and ipilimumab, TCR clones that originated in tumors expanded in peripheral blood.

V is clipped by 3 bases and J by 0 bases, and the sequence between their germline boundaries is 12 bases long. Taken from cysteine to phenylalanine, the CDR3 has 17 residues. Of the read, only the CDR3 DNA is kept; its 51 bases are in frame from base 1. Per the germline V gene, LGHNA is the CDR1 and YNFKEQ is the CDR2. To note about this clone: The antigen it binds to is not known. Qualities for individual bases were not recorded, and no much larger clone is one base off.

The TCR was taken from a human donor with non-small cell lung cancer who had stable disease on radiotherapy plus ipilimumab. Sequences were derived from peripheral blood, sampled from a patient treated with radiotherapy plus ipilimumab. Recombination connected TRBV4-2 to TRBJ1-6, with a tentative D gene TRBD1 over 6 matching bases. CDR3 sequence: CASSQTGQGSYNSPLHF. Read as DNA, the sequence is TGTGCCAGCAGCCAGACAGGTCAGGGCTCCTATAATTCACCCCTCCACTTT.